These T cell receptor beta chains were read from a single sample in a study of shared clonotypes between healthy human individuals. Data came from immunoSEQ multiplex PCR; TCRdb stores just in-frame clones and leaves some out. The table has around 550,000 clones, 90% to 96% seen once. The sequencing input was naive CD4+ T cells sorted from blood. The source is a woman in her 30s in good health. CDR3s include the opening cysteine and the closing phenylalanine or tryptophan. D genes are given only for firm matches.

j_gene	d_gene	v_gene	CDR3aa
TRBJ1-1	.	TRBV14	CASSQVRTKAFF
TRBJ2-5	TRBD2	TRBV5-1	CASSPGTIQETQYF
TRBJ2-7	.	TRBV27	CASSAKGVPYEQYF
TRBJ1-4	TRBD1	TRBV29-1	CSVGGTGQGSGEKLFF
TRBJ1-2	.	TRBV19	CASSSQGWGYTF
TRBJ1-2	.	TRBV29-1	CSVGQENGYTF
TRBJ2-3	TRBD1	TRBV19	CASSIRGPDTDTQYF
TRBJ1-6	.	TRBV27	CASSLTRKGSPLHF
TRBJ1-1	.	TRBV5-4	CASSQIGGNTEAFF
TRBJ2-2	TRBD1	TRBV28	CASRRQGRYTGELFF
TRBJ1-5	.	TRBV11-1	CASSLGRQPQHF
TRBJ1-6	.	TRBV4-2	CASSQDPGESNSPLHF
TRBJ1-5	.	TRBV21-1	CASSSRQGAPRRGGNQPQHF
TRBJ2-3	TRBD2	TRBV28	CASNTLAGTGTDTQYF
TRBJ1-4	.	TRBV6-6	CASSYERLLFF
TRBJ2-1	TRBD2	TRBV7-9	CASSQGLAGLYNEQFF
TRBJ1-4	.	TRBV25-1	CASSAEGAGREKLFF
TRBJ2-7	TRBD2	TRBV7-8	CASSLGVASGRSYEQYF
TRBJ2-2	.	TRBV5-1	CASSLDVAGPNTGELFF
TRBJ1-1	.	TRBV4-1	CASSQDFGYLNTEAFF
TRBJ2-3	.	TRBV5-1	CASRGRSTDTQYF
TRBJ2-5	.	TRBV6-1	CASSAYRDAETQYF
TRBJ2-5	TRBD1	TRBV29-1	CSVYRGLGETQYF
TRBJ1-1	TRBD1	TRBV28	CASSLLGTGSTEAFF
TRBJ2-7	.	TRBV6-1	CASSDLVMSSYEQYF
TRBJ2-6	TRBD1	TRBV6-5	CASSYSGGAGANVLTF
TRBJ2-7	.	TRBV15	CATSREGTGAYEQYF
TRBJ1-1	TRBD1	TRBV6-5	CASRYDEGAFSEAFF
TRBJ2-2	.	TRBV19	CASTRGGTGELFF
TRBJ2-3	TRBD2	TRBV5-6	CASSSPGLAGVPDTQYF
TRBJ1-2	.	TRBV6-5	CASSLEANYGYTF
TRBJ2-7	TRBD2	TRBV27	CASSPSGKWTYEQYF
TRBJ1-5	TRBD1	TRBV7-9	CASSLGAGTGITQPQHF
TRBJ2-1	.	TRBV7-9	CASSPPTSSYNEQFF
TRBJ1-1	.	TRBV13	CASSFGGAGNTEAFF
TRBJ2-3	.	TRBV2	CASSELGLTDTQYF
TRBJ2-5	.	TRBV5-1	CASSLDLETQYF
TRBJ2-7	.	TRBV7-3	CASSLLGGDEQYF
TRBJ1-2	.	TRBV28	CASSSSTGGVYGYTF
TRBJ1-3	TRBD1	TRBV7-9	CASSFGTGGSGNTIYF
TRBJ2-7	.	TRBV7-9	CASSPGENYEQYF
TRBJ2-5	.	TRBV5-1	CASSLAGGETQYF
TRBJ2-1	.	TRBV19	CASKGGLDYNEQFF
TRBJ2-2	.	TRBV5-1	CASSLGRGGVGTGELFF
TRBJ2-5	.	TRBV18	CASSPTWMETQYF
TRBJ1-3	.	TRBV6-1	CASSVGDWNTIYF
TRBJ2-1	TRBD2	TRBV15	CATSRLAGGSYNEQFF
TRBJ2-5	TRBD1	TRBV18	CASSPGTGKETQYF
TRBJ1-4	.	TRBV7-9	CASGRAGEEKLFF
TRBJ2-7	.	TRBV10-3	CAIRSRDGTYEQYF
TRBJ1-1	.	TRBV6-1	CASQGGRTEAFF
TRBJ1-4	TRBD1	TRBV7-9	CASSLQGAGEKLFF
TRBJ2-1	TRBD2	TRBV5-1	CASSLTSGPYNEQFF
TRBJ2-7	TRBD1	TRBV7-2	CASSSTGDSYEQYF
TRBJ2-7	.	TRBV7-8	CASSLADHSGYEQYF
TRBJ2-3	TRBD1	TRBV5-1	CASSDQGARGTDTQYF
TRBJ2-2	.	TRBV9	CASSSEGGYTGELFF
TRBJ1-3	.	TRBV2	CASSPFGQGSGNTIYF
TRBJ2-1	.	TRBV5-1	CASSLVSGSSYNEQFF
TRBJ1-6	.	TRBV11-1	CASSPIRDSPLHF